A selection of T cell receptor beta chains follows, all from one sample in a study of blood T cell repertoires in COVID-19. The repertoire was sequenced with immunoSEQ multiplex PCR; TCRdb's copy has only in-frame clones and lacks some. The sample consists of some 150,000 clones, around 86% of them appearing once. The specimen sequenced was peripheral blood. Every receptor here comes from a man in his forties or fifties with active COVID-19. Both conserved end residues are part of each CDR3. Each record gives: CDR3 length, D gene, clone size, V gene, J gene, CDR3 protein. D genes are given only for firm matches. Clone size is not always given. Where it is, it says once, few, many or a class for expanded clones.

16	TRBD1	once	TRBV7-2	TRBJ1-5	CASSLTGSVGDQPQHF
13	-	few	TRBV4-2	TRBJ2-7	CASSQARDYEQYF
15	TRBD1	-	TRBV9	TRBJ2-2	CASSARDRQTGELFF
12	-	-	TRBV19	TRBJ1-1	CASRVGASEAFF
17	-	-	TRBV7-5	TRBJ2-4	CARSPGSSGGAKNIQYF
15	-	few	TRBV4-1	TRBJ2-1	CASSRGGGLGNEQFF
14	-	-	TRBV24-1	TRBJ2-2	CATSDRGATGELFF
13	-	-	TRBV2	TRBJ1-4	CATRRDTAEKLFF
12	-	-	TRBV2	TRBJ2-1	CASSALYNEQFF
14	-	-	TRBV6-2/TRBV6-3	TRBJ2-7	CASSYSTPASIQYF
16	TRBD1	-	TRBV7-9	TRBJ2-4	CASSLGQGLAKNIQYF
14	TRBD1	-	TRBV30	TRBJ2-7	CAWSVLMTGNEQYF
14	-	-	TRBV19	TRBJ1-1	CASSALEMNTEAFF
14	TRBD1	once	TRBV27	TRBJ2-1	CASRGQGEANEQFF
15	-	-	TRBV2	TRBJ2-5	CASSIKPRLQETQYF
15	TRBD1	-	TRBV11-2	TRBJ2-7	CASSPSGQGFNEQYF
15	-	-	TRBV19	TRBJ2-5	CASSIDLGAIWTQYF
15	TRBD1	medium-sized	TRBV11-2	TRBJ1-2	CASSLDVTGGDGYTF
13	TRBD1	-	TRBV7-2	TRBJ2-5	CASSSDRGQTQYF
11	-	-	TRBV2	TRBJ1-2	CASGAGSGYTF
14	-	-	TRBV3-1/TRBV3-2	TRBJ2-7	CASSPYLSSYEQYF
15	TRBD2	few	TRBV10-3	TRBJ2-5	CAISDGLAGSETQYF
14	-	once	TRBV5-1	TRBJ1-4	CASRRGGVQEKLFF
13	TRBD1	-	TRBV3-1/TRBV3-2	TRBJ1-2	CASSDRGGYGYTF
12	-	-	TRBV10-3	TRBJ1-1	CAIRTGNTEAFF
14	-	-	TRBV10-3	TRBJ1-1	CAISEGAAGGEAFF
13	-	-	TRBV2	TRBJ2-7	CASSEGPTYEQYF
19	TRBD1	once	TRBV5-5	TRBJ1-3	CASSLPRTGRGLLANTIYF
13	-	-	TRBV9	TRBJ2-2	CASSVDQTGELFF
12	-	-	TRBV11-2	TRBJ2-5	CASSLSLETQYF
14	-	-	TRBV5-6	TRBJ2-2	CASSKGPNTGELFF
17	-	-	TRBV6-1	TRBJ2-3	CASSARQGDWSTDTQYF
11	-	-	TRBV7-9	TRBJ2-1	CASSFRGEQFF
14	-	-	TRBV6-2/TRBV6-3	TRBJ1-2	CASSYSQGDYGYTF
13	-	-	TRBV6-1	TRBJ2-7	CASSEGSSYEQYF
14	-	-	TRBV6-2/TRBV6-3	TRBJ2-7	CASDYSRSSYEQYF
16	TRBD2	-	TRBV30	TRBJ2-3	CAWTRLSGGAADTQYF
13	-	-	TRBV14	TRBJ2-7	CASSQRIQGSMAF
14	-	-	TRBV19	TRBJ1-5	CASSIGQRNQPQHF
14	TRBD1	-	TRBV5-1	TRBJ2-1	CASSFRDSYNEQFF
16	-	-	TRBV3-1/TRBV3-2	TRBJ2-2	CASSPSRALYTGELFF
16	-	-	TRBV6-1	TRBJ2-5	CASSEAKTTLQETQYF
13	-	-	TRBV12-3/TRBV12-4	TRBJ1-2	CASSWENNYGYTF
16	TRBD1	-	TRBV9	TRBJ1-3	CASSAQGQNSGNTIYF
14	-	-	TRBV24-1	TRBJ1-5	CATSTEYSNQPQHF
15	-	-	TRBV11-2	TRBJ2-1	CASSLVLTGVGEQFF
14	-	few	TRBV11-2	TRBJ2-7	CASSTYSQVYEQYF
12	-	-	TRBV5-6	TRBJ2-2	CASSIQTGELFF
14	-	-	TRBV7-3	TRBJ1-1	CASSLTGGRTEAFF
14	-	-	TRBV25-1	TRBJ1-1	CASRETAMNTEAFF
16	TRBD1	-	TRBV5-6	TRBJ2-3	CASSPGQNRRTDTQYF
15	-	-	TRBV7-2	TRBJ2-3	CASSLGLAYTDTQYF
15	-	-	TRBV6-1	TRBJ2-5	CASSEATGPQETQYF
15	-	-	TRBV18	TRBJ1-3	CASSPLGASGNTIYF
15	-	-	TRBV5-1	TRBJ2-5	CASTIGGGAQETQYF
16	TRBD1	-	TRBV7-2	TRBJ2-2	CASSLGGTGVPGELFF
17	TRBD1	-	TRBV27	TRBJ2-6	CASSPRTGSSGANVLTF
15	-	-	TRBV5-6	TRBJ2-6	CASSPTGSGANVLTF
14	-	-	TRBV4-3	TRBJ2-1	CASSHSGAYNEQFF
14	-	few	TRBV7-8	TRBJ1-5	CASSPHRVGQPQHF